This TCR beta chain is drawn from a study of OX40 agonist ivuxolimab in advanced cancers. About the research overall: Anti-PD-1, anti-PD-L1 or anti-CTLA-4 therapy given earlier was allowed, and approximately 40% had some. Study observations and caveats: Low normalized T-cell clonal expansion was additionally recorded for some nonresponders. On average, CD8+ T cells showed a greater number of expanded clones than CD4+.

Per the germline V gene, CDR1 is MDHEN and CDR2 is SYDVKM. The CDR3 length is 14 residues. The V end was cut by 2 bases, the J end by 7 bases, with 14 bases between. As for this clone: Its target is unknown.

TCRdb's table, derived via immunoSEQ multiplex PCR, lists solely in-frame clones and lacks some. The data show about 120,000 clones, roughly 95% seen once. The source is an adult with an advanced solid tumor such as melanoma, head and neck, liver or kidney cancer. The source material was CD4+ or CD8+ T cells sorted from blood, sampled in a trial of the OX40 agonist ivuxolimab. V usage is TRBV28 and J usage is TRBJ1-2; D possibly corresponds to TRBD1 (6 bases). The CDR3 loop is CASSLAQGRGGYTF. CDR3 bases: TGTGCCAGCAGTTTAGCCCAGGGCAGGGGTGGCTACACCTTC.